Listed below are T cell receptor beta chains from one sample, sequenced in a study of T cells in Graves' hyperthyroidism and ophthalmopathy. Each CDR3 protein gets one entry after TCRdb re-called the multiplex PCR reads with MiXCR. The data hold hundreds of thousands of distinct CDR3 sequences, with about a sixth observed a single time. Sequences were obtained from blood. The receptors shown here come from a woman aged 60-70 years with Graves' ophthalmopathy. CDR3s include the opening cysteine and the closing phenylalanine or tryptophan. The D gene is left open where the match is weak. Clone size is given for some rows only: seen once, a few or many times, or a class if the clone is expanded.

d_gene	abundance	v_gene	j_gene	CDR3aa	CDR3nt
-	-	TRBV5-4	TRBJ1-1	CASSLKGTRTEAFF	TGTGCCAGCAGCTTGAAGGGAACTCGCACTGAAGCTTTCTTT
-	many	TRBV6-6	TRBJ2-7	CASSYSLPPYEQYF	TGTGCCAGCAGTTACTCACTGCCCCCCTACGAGCAGTACTTC
-	many	TRBV6-1	TRBJ2-1	CAVSAGRYNEQFF	TGTGCAGTTTCGGCAGGCCGCTACAATGAGCAGTTCTTC
-	many	TRBV11-2	TRBJ1-1	CASTSVNTEAFF	TGTGCCAGCACCTCAGTGAACACTGAAGCTTTCTTT
-	-	TRBV3-1	TRBJ2-2	CASSHPAAGSNTGELFF	TGTGCCAGCAGCCACCCGGCGGCAGGCTCGAACACCGGGGAGCTGTTTTTT
-	many	TRBV6-1	TRBJ1-1	CASSYDRTPNTEAFF	TGTGCCAGCAGTTATGATCGGACACCGAACACTGAAGCTTTCTTT
-	few	TRBV29-1	TRBJ1-1	CSVRRVIFQGAFF	TGCAGCGTAAGGAGGGTCATATTCCAGGGAGCTTTCTTT
-	many	TRBV12-3/TRBV12-4	TRBJ1-2	CASSFGGGYGYTF	TGTGCCAGCAGTTTCGGGGGTGGCTATGGCTACACCTTC
-	-	TRBV11-2	TRBJ2-2	CASSTSSAGATGELFF	TGTGCCAGCAGCACTAGTTCGGCGGGGGCCACCGGGGAGCTGTTTTTT
-	many	TRBV12-5	TRBJ2-5	CASGPSRETQYF	TGTGCTAGTGGTCCGTCACGTGAGACCCAGTACTTC
TRBD1	-	TRBV5-1	TRBJ2-2	CASSTGQGNTGELFF	TGCGCCAGCAGCACCGGACAGGGGAACACCGGGGAGCTGTTTTTT
-	many	TRBV2	TRBJ1-2	CASSEEGMAYGYTF	TGTGCCAGCAGTGAAGAGGGGATGGCCTATGGCTACACCTTC